This T cell receptor beta chain was identified in a study of STAT3 mutations in large granular lymphocyte leukemia. As for the study in general: More than half of T-LGLL patients received immunosuppressive therapy.

Each sample's TCRbeta library yielded on average about 40,773 productive templates. Only in-frame clones appear in the TCRdb table, and some are missing; sequencing was by immunoSEQ multiplex PCR. Of several thousand clones listed, roughly 89% are singletons. For this clone: Its antigen is still unknown.

The CDR3 has 12 residues. Germline V CDR1 and CDR2: SEHNR, FQNEAQ (reference sequence). With 4 bases removed from V and 3 bases from J, the gap between germline ends came to 5 bases. Notes on the study in general: Treatment regimens differed across patients between samplings. In T-cell large granular lymphocyte leukemia, about half of patients showed multiple immunodominant subclonotypes.

The chain is built from TRBV7-9 and TRBJ2-3; D unresolved. This TCR derives from a man at least 80 years old with T-cell large granular lymphocyte leukemia. Some clones in this sample may be carry-over from other donors' samples. Specimen: peripheral blood mononuclear cells. CDR3 in amino acids: CASSSLTDTQYF. In DNA, the CDR3 is TGTGCCAGCAGCTCGTTAACAGATACGCAGTATTTT. The variable domain in full, completed from reference TRBV7-9 and TRBJ2-3, reads DTGVSQNPRHKITKRGQNVTFRCDPISEHNRLYWYRQTLGQGPEFLTYFQNEAQLEKSRLLSDRFSAERPKGSFSTLEIQRTEQGDSAMYLCASSSLTDTQYFGPGTRLTVL.